The present T cell receptor (beta chain) was sequenced within a study of blood T cell repertoires in COVID-19. Whole-study context: COVID-19 samples, acute and convalescent, were from the United States, Italy and Spain. Nucleic acid was either cDNA or gDNA, and it came from T cells, B-cell-depleted T cells, or PBMCs.

CDR1 is LNHDA and CDR2 is SQIVND in the germline V gene (reference sequence). The length of the CDR3 is 16 residues. With 7 bases removed from V and 4 bases from J, the gap between germline ends came to 19 bases. Original handling: Estimation of nucleated cell counts was performed using reference gene primer amplification. Method: immunoSEQ multiplex PCR; TCRdb's copy keeps in-frame clones and lacks some. V and J calls and clone size follow that table, whereas D and trimming were derived from the DNA. Of more than 45,000 clones in the sample, roughly 89% are singletons; the top ten hold roughly a quarter.

What was sequenced was peripheral blood. This TCR came from a human donor in a cohort sampled during active COVID-19. The chain is built from TRBV19 and TRBJ2-2, with D possibly matching TRBD1 (5 bases). The CDR3 region is CASTNQGRVGTGELFF. The CDR3 nucleotides are TGTGCCAGTACCAACCAGGGCAGGGTCGGCACCGGGGAGCTGTTTTTT.